Following are 8 T cell receptor beta chains from one sample sequenced in a study of blood T cell repertoires in COVID-19. Method: immunoSEQ multiplex PCR; TCRdb's copy keeps in-frame clones and lacks some. The data hold 25,000 or so clones, with around 88% observed a single time. Sequenced sample: peripheral blood. The receptors were gathered from a human donor with acute or convalescent COVID-19. The donor label of this sample is uncertain.

The chain couples TRBV7-2 to TRBJ2-2; the D gene is possibly TRBD2 (6 bases). The V end lost 1 base, the J end lost 1 base, and 7 bases lay between the germline ends. Germline V gene lookup returns CDR1 SGHTA and CDR2 FQGNSA. The CDR3 spans 15 residues. CDR3 loop: CASSLGRGNTGELFF. The CDR3 DNA is TGTGCCAGCAGCTTAGGGAGGGGGAACACCGGGGAGCTGTTTTTT.

The V and J genes are TRBV12-5 and TRBJ2-3, with TRBD2 matching over 8 bases. The CDR3 spans 16 residues. Trimming cost V 10 bases and J 0 bases; bases outside gene matches: 12. CDR1 LGHNT and CDR2 FRNRAP come from the germline V gene. This CDR3 reads CATSAGADISTDTQYF. The DNA of the CDR3 is TGTGCTACCTCAGCGGGGGCGGACATTAGCACAGATACGCAGTATTTT.

The V gene is TRBV18, the J gene TRBJ2-3, with a tentative D call TRBD1 (5 bases). From germline, CDR1 is KGHSH and CDR2 LQKENI. V was clipped by 1 base and J by 2 bases, with 25 bases between them. The CDR3 sequence is 20 residues long. The chain's CDR3 is CASSPLGQGASSSPTDTQYF. In DNA form, the CDR3 reads TGTGCCAGCTCACCACTTGGTCAAGGGGCCTCCTCTTCGCCCACAGATACGCAGTATTTT.

The V call is TRBV7-2, the J call TRBJ1-2; 7 nucleotides match TRBD1. V trimming: 1 base; J trimming: 6 bases; junction bases outside the gene matches: 8. The CDR3 has 15 residues. CDR1 is SGHTA, CDR2 FQGNSA, per germline. CDR3 protein: CASSLGGQLEDGYTF. The CDR3 DNA reads TGTGCCAGCAGCTTAGGGGGACAGCTCGAGGATGGCTACACCTTC.

This chain links TRBV14 with TRBJ1-1; D may be TRBD1 (5 bases). The V end was cut by 6 bases, the J end by 1 base, with 12 bases between. Looked up from germline, CDR1 is SGHDN and CDR2 is FVKESK. This CDR3 has 14 amino acids. The CDR3 DNA reads TGTGCCAGCAGTCCCGGGGGAGCGAACACTGAAGCTTTCTTT. Its translation is CASSPGGANTEAFF.

The V and J genes are TRBV19 and TRBJ2-1, with 8 bases matching TRBD1. The CDR3 length is 16 residues. Germline loops: CDR1 LNHDA, CDR2 SQIVND (reference sequence). With 4 bases clipped from V and 0 bases from J, the junction kept 5 bases outside the gene matches. Written as DNA, the CDR3 is TGTGCCAGTAGTACCCGACAGGGGAGCTCCTACAATGAGCAGTTCTTC. Translating gives CASSTRQGSSYNEQFF.

The V call is TRBV7-8, the J call TRBJ1-5, with a tentative D call TRBD1 (5 bases). The CDR3 length is 15 residues. From germline, CDR1 is SGHVS and CDR2 FQNEAQ. Trimming shortened V by 5 bases and J by 1 base, and 12 bases separated the two germline ends. In DNA form, the CDR3 reads TGTGCCAGCAGCCCCGCGGGGCAGAGCAATCAGCCCCAGCATTTT. Amino acids: CASSPAGQSNQPQHF.

The chain uses TRBV21-1 and TRBJ2-1; TRBD1, the D gene given by the table, was not confirmed from the DNA. TRBV21-1 is a documented pseudogene. The length of the CDR3 is 15 residues. CDR3 residues: CASSKALPGGNEQFF. CDR3 coding DNA: TGTGCCAGCAGCAAAGCGCTTCCAGGGGGTAATGAGCAGTTCTTC.